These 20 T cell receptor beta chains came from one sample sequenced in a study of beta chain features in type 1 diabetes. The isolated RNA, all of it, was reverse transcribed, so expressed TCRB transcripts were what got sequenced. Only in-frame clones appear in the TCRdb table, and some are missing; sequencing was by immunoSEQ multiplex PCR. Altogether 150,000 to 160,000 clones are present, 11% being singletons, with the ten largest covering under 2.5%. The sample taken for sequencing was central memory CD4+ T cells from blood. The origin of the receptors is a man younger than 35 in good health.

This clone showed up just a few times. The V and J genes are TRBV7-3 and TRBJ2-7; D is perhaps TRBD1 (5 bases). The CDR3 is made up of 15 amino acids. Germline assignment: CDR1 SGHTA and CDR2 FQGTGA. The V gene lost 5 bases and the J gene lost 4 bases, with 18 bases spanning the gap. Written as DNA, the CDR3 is TGTGCCAGCAGCCCACAACCAGGACAAGGATACGAGCAGTACTTC. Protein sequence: CASSPQPGQGYEQYF.

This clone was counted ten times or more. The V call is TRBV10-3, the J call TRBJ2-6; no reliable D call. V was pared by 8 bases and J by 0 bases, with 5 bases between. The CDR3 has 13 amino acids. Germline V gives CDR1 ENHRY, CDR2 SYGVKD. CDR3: CAIGNSGANVLTF. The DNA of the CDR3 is TGTGCCATCGGGAACTCTGGGGCCAACGTCCTGACTTTC.

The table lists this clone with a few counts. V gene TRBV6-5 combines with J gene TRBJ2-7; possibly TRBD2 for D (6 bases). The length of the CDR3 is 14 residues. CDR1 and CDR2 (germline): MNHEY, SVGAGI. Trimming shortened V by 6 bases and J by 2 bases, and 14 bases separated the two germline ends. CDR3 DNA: TGTGCCAGCAGATCCACCGCGGGGACCTACGAGCAGTACTTC. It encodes CASRSTAGTYEQYF.

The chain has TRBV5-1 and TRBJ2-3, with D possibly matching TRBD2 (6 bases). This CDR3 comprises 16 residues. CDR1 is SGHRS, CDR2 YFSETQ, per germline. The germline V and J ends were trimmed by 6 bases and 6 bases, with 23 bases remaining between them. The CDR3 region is CASTSIPSAARDTQYF. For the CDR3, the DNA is TGCGCCAGCACCTCAATTCCTAGCGCGGCTCGGGATACGCAGTATTTT.

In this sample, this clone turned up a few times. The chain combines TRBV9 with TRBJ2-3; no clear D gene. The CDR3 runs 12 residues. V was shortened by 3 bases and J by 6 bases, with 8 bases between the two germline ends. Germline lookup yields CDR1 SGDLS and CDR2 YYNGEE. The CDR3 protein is CASSARRDTQYF. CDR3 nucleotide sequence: TGTGCCAGCAGCGCCCGACGGGATACGCAGTATTTT.

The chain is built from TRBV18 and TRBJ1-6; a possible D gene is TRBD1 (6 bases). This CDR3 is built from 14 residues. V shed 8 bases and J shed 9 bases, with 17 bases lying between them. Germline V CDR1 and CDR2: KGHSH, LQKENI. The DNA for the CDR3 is TGTGCCAGCAACAGGGATTTCCAGGTTTCACCCCTCCACTTT. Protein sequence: CASNRDFQVSPLHF.

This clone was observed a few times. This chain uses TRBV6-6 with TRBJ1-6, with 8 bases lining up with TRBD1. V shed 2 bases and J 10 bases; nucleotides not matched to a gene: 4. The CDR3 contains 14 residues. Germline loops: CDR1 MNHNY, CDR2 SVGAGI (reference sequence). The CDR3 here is CASSYGTGYSPLHF. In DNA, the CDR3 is TGTGCCAGCAGTTACGGGACAGGATACTCACCCCTCCACTTT.

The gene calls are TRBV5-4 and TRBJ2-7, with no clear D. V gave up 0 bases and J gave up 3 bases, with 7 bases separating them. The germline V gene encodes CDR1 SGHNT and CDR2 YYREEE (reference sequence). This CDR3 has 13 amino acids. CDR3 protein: CASSLEVRYEQYF. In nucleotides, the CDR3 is TGTGCCAGCAGCTTGGAGGTTCGCTACGAGCAGTACTTC.

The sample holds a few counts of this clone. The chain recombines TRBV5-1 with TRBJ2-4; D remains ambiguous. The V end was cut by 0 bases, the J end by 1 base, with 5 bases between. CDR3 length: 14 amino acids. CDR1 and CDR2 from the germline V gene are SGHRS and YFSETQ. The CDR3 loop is CASSLGQAKNIQYF. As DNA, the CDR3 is TGCGCCAGCAGCTTGGGGCAGGCCAAAAACATTCAGTACTTC.

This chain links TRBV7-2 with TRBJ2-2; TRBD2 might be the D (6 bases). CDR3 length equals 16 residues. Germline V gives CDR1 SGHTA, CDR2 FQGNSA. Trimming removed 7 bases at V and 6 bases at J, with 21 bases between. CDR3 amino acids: CASTNPGGARAGELFF. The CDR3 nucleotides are TGTGCCAGCACCAACCCCGGAGGGGCGCGGGCCGGGGAGCTGTTTTTT.

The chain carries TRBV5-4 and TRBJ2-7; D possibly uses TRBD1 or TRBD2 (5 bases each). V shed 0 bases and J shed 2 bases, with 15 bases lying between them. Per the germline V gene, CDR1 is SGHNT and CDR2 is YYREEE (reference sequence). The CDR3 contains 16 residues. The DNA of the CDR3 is TGTGCCAGCAGCTTGGTCGGGACCCGCCTCGCCTACGAGCAGTACTTC. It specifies CASSLVGTRLAYEQYF.

CDR3: CAWSAFNYEQYF. The CDR3 DNA sequence: TGTGCCTGGAGTGCCTTTAACTACGAGCAGTACTTC. The chain combines TRBV30 with TRBJ2-7; D is undetermined. CDR3 size: 12 residues. V lost 1 base, J lost 3 bases, and 7 bases lay in between. Germline V CDR1 and CDR2: GTSNPN, SVGIG (reference sequence). The full variable domain, its missing parts supplied by reference TRBV30 and TRBJ2-7, is SQTIHQWPATLVQPVGSPLSLECTVEGTSNPNLYWYRQAAGRGLQLLFYSVGIGQISSEVPQNLSASRPQDRQFILSSKKLLLSDSGFYLCAWSAFNYEQYFGPGTRLTVT.

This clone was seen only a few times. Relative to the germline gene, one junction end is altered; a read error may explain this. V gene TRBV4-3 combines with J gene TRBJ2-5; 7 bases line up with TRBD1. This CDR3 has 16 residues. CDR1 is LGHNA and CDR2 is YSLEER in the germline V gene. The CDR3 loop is CASSQELGTAGESQYF. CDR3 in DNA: TGCGCCAGCAGCCAAGAGCTCGGGACAGCAGGAGAGTCCCAGTACTTC.

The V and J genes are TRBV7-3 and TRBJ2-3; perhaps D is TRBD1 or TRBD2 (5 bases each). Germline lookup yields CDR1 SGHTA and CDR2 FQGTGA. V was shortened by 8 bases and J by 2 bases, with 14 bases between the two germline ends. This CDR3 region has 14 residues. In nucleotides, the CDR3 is TGTGCCAGCGGATCGGGACCTCCCACAGATACGCAGTATTTT. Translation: CASGSGPPTDTQYF.

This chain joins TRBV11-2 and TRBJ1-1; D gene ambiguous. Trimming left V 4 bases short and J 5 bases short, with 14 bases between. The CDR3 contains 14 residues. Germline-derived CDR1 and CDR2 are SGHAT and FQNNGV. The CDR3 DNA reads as TGTGCCAGCAGCTCCTACCAGTCGGTAACTGAAGCTTTCTTT. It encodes CASSSYQSVTEAFF.

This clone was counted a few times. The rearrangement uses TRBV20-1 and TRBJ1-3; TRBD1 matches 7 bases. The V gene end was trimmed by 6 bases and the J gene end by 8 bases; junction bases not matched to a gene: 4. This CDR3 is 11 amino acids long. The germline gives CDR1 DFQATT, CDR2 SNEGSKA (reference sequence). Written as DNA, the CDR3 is TGCAGTGCGTACGACAGGGACACCATATATTTT. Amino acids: CSAYDRDTIYF.

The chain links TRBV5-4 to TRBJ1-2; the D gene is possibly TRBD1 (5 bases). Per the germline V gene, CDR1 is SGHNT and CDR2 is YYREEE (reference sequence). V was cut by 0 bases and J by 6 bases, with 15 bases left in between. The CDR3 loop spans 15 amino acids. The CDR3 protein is CASSLETGTFNGYTF. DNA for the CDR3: TGTGCCAGCAGCTTGGAGACCGGGACTTTTAATGGCTACACCTTC.

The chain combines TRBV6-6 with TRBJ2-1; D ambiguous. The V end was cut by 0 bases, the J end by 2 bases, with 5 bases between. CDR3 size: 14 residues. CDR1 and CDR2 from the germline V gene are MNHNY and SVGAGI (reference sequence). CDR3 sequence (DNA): TGTGCCAGCAGTTACTCAACTACCTACAATGAGCAGTTCTTC. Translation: CASSYSTTYNEQFF.

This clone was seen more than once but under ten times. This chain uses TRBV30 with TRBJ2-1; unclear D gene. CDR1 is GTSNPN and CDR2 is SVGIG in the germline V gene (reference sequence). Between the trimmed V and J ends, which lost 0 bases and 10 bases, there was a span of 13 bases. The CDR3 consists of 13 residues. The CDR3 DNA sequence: TGTGCCTGGAGTGTAAAAGGGCTAGGCGAGCAGTTCTTC. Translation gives CAWSVKGLGEQFF.

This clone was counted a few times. Written as DNA, the CDR3 is TGTGCCAGCAGTTTATACGGGAGCGCCTACAATGAGCAGTTCTTC. Translated: CASSLYGSAYNEQFF. The chain links TRBV28 to TRBJ2-1; D might be TRBD2 (6 bases). CDR1 is MDHEN, CDR2 SYDVKM, per germline. The CDR3 extends over 15 amino acids. The V end was cut by 1 base, the J end by 2 bases, with 9 bases between.